This T cell receptor beta chain was found in a study of blood T cell repertoires in COVID-19. Trimming pared 3 bases from V and 0 bases from J, leaving 14 bases between. The CDR3 length is 16 residues. Germline CDR1 reads LNHNV; CDR2 reads YYDKDF (reference sequence). Profiled with immunoSEQ multiplex PCR; TCRdb holds only in-frame clones, not every one. Altogether some 200,000 clones are present, approximately 83% being singletons, with the ten largest covering approximately 4.8%. The clonotype comes from a woman aged 45 to 65 who had been exposed to COVID-19. The sequenced sample consisted of PBMCs or T cells enriched from blood (not recorded which). The rearrangement uses TRBV15 and TRBJ1-1, with D possibly matching TRBD1 (5 bases). In DNA, the CDR3 is TGTGCCACCAGCAGTGACTTTACCAGGGTGAACACTGAAGCTTTCTTT. Amino acids: CATSSDFTRVNTEAFF.